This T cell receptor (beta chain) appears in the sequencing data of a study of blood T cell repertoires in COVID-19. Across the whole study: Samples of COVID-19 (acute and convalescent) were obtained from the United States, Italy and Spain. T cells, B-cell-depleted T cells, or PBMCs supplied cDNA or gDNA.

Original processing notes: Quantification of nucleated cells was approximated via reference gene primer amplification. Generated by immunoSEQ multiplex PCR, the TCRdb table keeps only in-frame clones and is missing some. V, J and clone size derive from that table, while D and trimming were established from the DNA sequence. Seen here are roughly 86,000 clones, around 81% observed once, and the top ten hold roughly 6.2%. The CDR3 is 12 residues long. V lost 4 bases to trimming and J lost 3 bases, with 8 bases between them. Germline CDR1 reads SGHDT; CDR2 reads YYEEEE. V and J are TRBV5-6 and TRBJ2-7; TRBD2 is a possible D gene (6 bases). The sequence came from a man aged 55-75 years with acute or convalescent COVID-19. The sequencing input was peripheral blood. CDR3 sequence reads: CASSPGGYEQYF. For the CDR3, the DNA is TGTGCCAGCAGCCCCGGGGGCTACGAGCAGTACTTC.